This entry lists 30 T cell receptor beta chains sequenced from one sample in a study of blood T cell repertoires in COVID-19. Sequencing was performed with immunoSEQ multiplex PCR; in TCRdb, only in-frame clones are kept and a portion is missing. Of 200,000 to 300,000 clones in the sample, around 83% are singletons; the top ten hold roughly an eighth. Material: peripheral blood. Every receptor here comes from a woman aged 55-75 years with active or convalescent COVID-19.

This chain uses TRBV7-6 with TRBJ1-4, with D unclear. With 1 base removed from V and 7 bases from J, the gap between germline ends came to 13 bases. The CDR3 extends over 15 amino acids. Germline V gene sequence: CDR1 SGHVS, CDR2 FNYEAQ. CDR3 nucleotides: TGTGCCAGCAGCTTAGGTGGAGGGAGAGGTGAAAAACTGTTTTTT. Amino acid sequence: CASSLGGGRGEKLFF.

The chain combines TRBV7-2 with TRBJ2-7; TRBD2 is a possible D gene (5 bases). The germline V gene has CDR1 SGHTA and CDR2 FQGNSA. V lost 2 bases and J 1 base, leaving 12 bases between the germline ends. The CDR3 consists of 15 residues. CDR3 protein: CASSLFRGLSYEQYF. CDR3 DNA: TGTGCCAGCAGCTTATTCCGGGGTCTATCCTACGAGCAGTACTTC.

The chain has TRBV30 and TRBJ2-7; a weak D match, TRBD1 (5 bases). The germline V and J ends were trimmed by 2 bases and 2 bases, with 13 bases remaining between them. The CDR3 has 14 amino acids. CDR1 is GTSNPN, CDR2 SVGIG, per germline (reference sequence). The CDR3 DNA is TGTGCCTGGAGTAGGGGCACAGCTACCTACGAGCAGTACTTC. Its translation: CAWSRGTATYEQYF.

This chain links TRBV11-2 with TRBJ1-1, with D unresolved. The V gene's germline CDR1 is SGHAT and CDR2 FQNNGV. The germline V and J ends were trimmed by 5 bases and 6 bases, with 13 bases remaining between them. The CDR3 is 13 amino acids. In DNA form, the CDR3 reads TGTGCCAGCAGCAACGACGGGAGGGCTGAAGCTTTCTTT. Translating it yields CASSNDGRAEAFF.

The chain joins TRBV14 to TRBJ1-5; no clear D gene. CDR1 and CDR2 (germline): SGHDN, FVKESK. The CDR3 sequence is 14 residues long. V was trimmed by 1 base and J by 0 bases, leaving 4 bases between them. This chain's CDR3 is CASSQADSNQPQHF. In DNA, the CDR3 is TGTGCCAGCAGCCAAGCAGATAGCAATCAGCCCCAGCATTTT.

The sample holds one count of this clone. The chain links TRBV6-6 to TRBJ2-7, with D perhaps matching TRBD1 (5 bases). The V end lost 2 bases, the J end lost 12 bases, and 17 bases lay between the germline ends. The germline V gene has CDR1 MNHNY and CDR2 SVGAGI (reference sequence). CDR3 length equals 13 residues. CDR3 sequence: CASSYTLDSFMYF. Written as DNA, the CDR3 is TGTGCCAGCAGTTACACCCTAGACAGTTTTATGTACTTC.

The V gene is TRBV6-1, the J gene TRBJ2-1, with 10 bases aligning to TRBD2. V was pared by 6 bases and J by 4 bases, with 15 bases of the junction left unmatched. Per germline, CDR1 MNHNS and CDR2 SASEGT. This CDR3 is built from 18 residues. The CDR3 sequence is CASSEKGRSGGTYNEQFF. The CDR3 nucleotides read TGTGCCAGCAGCGAAAAAGGCCGTAGCGGGGGGACTTACAATGAGCAGTTCTTC.

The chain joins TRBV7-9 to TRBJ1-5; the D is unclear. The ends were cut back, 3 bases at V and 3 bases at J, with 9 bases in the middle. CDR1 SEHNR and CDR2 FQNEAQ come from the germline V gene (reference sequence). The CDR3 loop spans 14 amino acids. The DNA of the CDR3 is TGTGCCAGCAGCTTTTCAGATGACAATCAGCCCCAGCATTTT. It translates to CASSFSDDNQPQHF.

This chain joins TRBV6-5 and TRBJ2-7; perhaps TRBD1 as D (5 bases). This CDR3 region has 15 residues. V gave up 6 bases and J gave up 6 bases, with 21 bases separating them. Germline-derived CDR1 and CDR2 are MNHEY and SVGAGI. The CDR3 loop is CASSRRAGKIIEQYF. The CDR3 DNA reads TGTGCCAGCAGCCGCAGGGCAGGAAAAATAATCGAGCAGTACTTC.

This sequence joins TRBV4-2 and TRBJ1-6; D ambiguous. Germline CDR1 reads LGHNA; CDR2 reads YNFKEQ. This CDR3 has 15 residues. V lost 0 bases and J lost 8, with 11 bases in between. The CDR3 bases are TGTGCCAGCAGCCAAGAGTGGGCTGGGTATTCACCCCTCCACTTT. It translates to CASSQEWAGYSPLHF.

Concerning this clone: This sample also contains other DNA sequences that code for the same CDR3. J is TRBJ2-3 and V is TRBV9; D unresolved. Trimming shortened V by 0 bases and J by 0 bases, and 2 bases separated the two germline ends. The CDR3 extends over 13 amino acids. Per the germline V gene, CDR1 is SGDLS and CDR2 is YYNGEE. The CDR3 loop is CASSVASTDTQYF. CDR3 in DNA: TGTGCCAGCAGCGTAGCTAGCACAGATACGCAGTATTTT. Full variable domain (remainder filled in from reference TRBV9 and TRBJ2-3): DSGVTQTPKHLITATGQRVTLRCSPRSGDLSVYWYQQSLDQGLQFLIQYYNGEERAKGNILERFSAQQFPDLHSELNLSSLELGDSALYFCASSVASTDTQYFGPGTRLTVL.

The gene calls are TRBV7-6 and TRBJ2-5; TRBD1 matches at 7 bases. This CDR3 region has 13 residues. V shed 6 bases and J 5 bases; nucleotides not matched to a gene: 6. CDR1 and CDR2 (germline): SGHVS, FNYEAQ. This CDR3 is CASRSTGVETQYF. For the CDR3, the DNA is TGTGCCAGCAGGTCCACAGGGGTGGAGACCCAGTACTTC.

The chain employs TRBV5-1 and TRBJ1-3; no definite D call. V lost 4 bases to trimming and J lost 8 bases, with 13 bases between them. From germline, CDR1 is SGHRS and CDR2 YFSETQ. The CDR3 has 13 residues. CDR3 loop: CASSPGGEDTIYF. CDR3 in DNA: TGCGCCAGCAGCCCCGGCGGTGAAGACACCATATATTTT.

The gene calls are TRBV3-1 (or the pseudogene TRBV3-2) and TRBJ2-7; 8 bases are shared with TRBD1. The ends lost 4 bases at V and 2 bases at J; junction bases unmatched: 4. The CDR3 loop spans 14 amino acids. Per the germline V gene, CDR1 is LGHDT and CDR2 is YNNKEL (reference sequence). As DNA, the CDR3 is TGTGCCAGCAGCCGAGGACAGGGAACCTACGAGCAGTACTTC. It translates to CASSRGQGTYEQYF.

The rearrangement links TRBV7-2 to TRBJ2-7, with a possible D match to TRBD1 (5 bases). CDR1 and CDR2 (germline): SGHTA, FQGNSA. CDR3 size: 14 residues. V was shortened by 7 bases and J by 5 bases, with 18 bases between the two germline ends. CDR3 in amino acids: CASTLPRGNHEQYF. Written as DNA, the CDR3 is TGTGCCAGCACTTTACCAAGGGGTAACCACGAGCAGTACTTC.

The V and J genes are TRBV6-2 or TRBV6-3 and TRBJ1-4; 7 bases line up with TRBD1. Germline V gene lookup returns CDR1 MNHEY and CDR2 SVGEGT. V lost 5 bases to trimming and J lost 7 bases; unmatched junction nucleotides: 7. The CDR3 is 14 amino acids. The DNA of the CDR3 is TGTGCCAGCAGTAAAAGACAGGGCACTGAAAAACTGTTTTTT. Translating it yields CASSKRQGTEKLFF.

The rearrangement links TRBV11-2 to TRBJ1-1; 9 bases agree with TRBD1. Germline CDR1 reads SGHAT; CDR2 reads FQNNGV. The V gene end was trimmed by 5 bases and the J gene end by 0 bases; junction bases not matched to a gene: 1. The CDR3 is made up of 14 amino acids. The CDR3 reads CASSRDRVNTEAFF. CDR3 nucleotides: TGTGCCAGCAGCCGGGACAGGGTGAACACTGAAGCTTTCTTT.

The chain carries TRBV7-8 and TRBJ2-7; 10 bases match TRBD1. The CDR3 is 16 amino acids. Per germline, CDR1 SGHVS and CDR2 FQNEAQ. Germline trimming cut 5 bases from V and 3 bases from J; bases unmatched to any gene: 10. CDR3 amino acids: CASSPRQGAKRYEQYF. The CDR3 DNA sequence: TGTGCCAGCAGCCCCCGACAGGGGGCTAAGCGCTACGAGCAGTACTTC.

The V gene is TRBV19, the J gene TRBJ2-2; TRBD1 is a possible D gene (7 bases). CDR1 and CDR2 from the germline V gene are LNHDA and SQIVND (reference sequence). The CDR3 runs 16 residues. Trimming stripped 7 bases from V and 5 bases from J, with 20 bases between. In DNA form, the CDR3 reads TGTGCCAGTAATAAATTAGGAGGGGGCGGAACCGGGGAGCTGTTTTTT. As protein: CASNKLGGGGTGELFF.

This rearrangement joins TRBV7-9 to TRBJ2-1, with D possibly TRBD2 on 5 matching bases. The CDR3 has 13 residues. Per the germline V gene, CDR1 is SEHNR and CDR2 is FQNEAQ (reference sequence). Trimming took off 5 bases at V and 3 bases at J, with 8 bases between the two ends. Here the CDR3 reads CASSHEGYNEQFF. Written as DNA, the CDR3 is TGTGCCAGCAGCCATGAGGGCTACAATGAGCAGTTCTTC. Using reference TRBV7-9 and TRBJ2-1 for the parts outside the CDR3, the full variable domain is DTGVSQNPRHKITKRGQNVTFRCDPISEHNRLYWYRQTLGQGPEFLTYFQNEAQLEKSRLLSDRFSAERPKGSFSTLEIQRTEQGDSAMYLCASSHEGYNEQFFGPGTRLTVL.

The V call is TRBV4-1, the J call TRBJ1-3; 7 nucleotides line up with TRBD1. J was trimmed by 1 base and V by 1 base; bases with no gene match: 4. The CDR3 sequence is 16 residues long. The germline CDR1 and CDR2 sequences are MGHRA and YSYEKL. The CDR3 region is CASSQVQGLSGNTIYF. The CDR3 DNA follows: TGCGCCAGCAGCCAAGTACAGGGGTTATCTGGAAACACCATATATTTT.

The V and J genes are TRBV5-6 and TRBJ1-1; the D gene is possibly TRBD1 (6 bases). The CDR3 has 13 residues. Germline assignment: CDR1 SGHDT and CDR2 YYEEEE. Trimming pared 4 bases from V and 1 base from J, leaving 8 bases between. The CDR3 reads CASSRGGNTEAFF. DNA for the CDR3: TGTGCCAGCAGCCGAGGGGGGAACACTGAAGCTTTCTTT.

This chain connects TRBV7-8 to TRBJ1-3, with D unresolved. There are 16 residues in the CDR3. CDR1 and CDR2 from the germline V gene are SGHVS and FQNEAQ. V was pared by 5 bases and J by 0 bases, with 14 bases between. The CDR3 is CASSPWEGPSGNTIYF. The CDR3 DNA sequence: TGTGCCAGCAGCCCGTGGGAGGGCCCCTCTGGAAACACCATATATTTT.

This CDR3 is CASSVGTGGVTYTF. The CDR3 coding sequence is TGCGCCAGCAGCGTGGGGACAGGGGGCGTTACCTACACCTTC. The chain has TRBV5-1 and TRBJ1-2; 12 bases agree with TRBD1. CDR1 and CDR2 (germline): SGHRS, YFSETQ. This CDR3 has 14 amino acids. V gave up 4 bases and J gave up 10 bases; unmatched junction bases: 8.

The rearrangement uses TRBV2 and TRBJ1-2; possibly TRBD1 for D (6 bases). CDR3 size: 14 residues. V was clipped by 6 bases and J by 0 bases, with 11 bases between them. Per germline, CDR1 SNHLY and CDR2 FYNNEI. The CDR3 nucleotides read TGTGCCAGCAGCCAGGGGCGTACTAACTATGGCTACACCTTC. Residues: CASSQGRTNYGYTF. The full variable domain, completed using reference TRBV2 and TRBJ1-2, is EPEVTQTPSHQVTQMGQEVILRCVPISNHLYFYWYRQILGQKVEFLVSFYNNEISEKSEIFDDQFSVERPDGSNFTLKIRSTKLEDSAMYFCASSQGRTNYGYTFGSGTRLTVV.

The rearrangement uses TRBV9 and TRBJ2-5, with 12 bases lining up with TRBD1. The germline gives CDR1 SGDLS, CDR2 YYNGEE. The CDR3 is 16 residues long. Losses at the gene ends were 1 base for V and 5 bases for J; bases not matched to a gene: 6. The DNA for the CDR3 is TGTGCCAGCAGCGTATCGGGACAGGGGGCGCATGAGACCCAGTACTTC. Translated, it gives CASSVSGQGAHETQYF.

DNA of the CDR3: TGTGCCACGGGGGCGGGGGCCGATCAGCCCCAGCATTTT. Protein sequence: CATGAGADQPQHF. The chain couples TRBV10-3 to TRBJ1-5, with D tentatively TRBD1 (6 bases). Germline V CDR1 and CDR2: ENHRY, SYGVKD. Deletions cut 10 bases from V and 5 bases from J, with 15 bases between. This CDR3 region has 13 residues.

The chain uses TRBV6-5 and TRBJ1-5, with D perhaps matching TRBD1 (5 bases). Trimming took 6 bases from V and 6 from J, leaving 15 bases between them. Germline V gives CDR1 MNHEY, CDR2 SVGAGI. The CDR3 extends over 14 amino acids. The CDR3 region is CASRPGVGGQPQHF. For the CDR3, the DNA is TGTGCCAGCAGGCCGGGAGTTGGGGGTCAGCCCCAGCATTTT.

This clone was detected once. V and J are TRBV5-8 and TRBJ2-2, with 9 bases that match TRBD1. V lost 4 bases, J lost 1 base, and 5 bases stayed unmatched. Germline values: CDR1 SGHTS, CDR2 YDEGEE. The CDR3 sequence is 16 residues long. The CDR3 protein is CASSAYRGQNTGELFF. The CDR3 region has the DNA TGTGCCAGCAGCGCCTACAGGGGGCAGAACACCGGGGAGCTGTTTTTT.

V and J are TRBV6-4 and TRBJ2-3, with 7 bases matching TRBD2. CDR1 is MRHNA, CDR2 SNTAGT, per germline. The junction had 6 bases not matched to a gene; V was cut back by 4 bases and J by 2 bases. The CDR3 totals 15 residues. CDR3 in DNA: TGTGCCAGCAGTGGAGAGGCGGGGGTCACAGATACGCAGTATTTT. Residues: CASSGEAGVTDTQYF.